These T cell receptor beta chains were read from a single sample in a study of OX40 agonist ivuxolimab in advanced cancers. Repertoires were generated with immunoSEQ multiplex PCR, while TCRdb's copy carries only in-frame clones and drops some. The table includes roughly 92,000 clones, roughly 90% detected once. This sample comprised CD4+ or CD8+ T cells sorted from blood, obtained in a trial of the OX40 agonist ivuxolimab. Receptors originate from an adult with an advanced solid tumor such as melanoma, head and neck, liver or kidney cancer. The CDR3 runs from the conserved cysteine through the conserved F or W. A D gene is named only where the DNA matches it firmly. Only some rows state a clone size, as once, few, many or a class for expanded clones.

v_gene	abundance	d_gene	j_gene	CDR3aa	CDR3nt
TRBV5-1	-	-	TRBJ1-2	CASSLGLFPINYGYTF	TGCGCCAGCAGCTTGGGACTCTTCCCGATTAACTATGGCTACACCTTC
TRBV11-2	-	TRBD2	TRBJ2-3	CASSPPWGSGGGTDTQYF	TGTGCCAGCAGCCCCCCCTGGGGGAGCGGGGGGGGAACAGATACGCAGTATTTT
TRBV7-9	-	TRBD2	TRBJ2-1	CASSLGSGGSYNEQFF	TGTGCCAGCAGCTTGGGTAGCGGGGGGTCCTACAATGAGCAGTTCTTC
TRBV6-1	-	-	TRBJ2-7	CASSVRADSYEQYF	TGTGCCAGCAGTGTTAGGGCAGACTCCTACGAGCAGTACTTC
TRBV9	once	TRBD1	TRBJ2-5	CASSSGQVQETQYF	TGTGCCAGCAGCTCCGGACAGGTCCAAGAGACCCAGTACTTC
TRBV28	-	-	TRBJ2-2	CASSLIRPDTGELFF	TGTGCCAGCAGCCTCATCAGACCGGACACCGGGGAGCTGTTTTTT
TRBV18	-	-	TRBJ1-4	CASSPPGQAYEKLFF	TGTGCCAGCTCACCCCCCGGGCAGGCCTATGAAAAACTGTTTTTT
TRBV19	-	-	TRBJ2-1	CASTPTILSYNEQFF	TGTGCCAGTACCCCGACCATTCTCTCCTACAATGAGCAGTTCTTC
TRBV29-1	-	-	TRBJ2-4	CSVAVVAKNIQYF	TGCAGCGTTGCCGTAGTAGCCAAAAACATTCAGTACTTC
TRBV18	once	-	TRBJ2-3	CASSPPPSGDTQYF	TGTGCCAGCTCACCACCTCCTTCTGGAGATACGCAGTATTTT
TRBV5-1	-	-	TRBJ1-4	CASSLDRATPNEKLFF	TGCGCCAGCAGCTTGGACAGGGCCACCCCTAATGAAAAACTGTTTTTT
TRBV29-1	-	-	TRBJ2-3	CSVVADGTDTQYF	TGCAGCGTTGTGGCTGACGGCACAGATACGCAGTATTTT
TRBV9	-	-	TRBJ2-7	CASSVDPARDPYEQYF	TGTGCCAGCAGCGTAGACCCGGCCAGGGACCCCTACGAGCAGTACTTC
TRBV5-1	-	TRBD1	TRBJ2-2	CASSLTGGASGELFF	TGCGCCAGCAGCTTGACAGGGGGCGCGTCCGGGGAGCTGTTTTTT
TRBV10-3	-	-	TRBJ2-3	CAIQRENSADTQYF	TGTGCCATCCAACGGGAGAACTCAGCGGATACGCAGTATTTT
TRBV11-3	-	-	TRBJ2-7	CASSRRSGNEQYF	TGTGCCAGCAGCAGACGATCCGGGAACGAGCAGTACTTC
TRBV4-1	-	TRBD2	TRBJ2-3	CASSPQGGRPDTQYF	TGCGCCAGCAGCCCCCAGGGCGGGAGGCCAGATACGCAGTATTTT
TRBV5-1	-	-	TRBJ1-4	CASSLRDGNEKLFF	TGCGCCAGCAGCTTGAGGGATGGTAATGAAAAACTGTTTTTT
TRBV19	few	-	TRBJ1-5	CATGGGTDNQPQHF	TGTGCCACCGGGGGTGGGACGGACAATCAGCCCCAGCATTTT
TRBV19	-	-	TRBJ2-2	CASSISPRQVLLNTGELFF	TGTGCCAGTAGTATCTCCCCGCGACAGGTTCTATTGAACACCGGGGAGCTGTTTTTT
TRBV5-4	-	-	TRBJ2-7	CASSLVGGTYERYF	TGTGCCAGCAGCTTGGTCGGGGGCACCTACGAGCGGTACTTC
TRBV11-3	-	TRBD1	TRBJ1-1	CASSSGQGDTEAFF	TGTGCCAGCAGCTCCGGACAGGGGGACACTGAAGCTTTCTTT
TRBV2	-	TRBD2	TRBJ2-2	CASSAISGGATGELFF	TGTGCCAGCAGTGCGATTAGCGGGGGGGCAACCGGGGAGCTGTTTTTT
TRBV5-6	once	TRBD1	TRBJ1-6	CASSLYRTGNSPLHF	TGTGCCAGCAGCTTGTATCGGACAGGGAATTCACCCCTCCACTTT
TRBV6-5	-	TRBD2	TRBJ2-3	CASTVSGGDTDTQYF	TGTGCCAGCACCGTTAGCGGGGGGGACACAGATACGCAGTATTTT
TRBV7-3	-	TRBD1	TRBJ2-3	CASSRQGRTDTQYF	TGTGCCAGCAGTCGACAGGGCCGCACAGATACGCAGTATTTT
TRBV7-8	once	TRBD2	TRBJ2-5	CASSFRLAGTLTQYF	TGTGCCAGCAGCTTTCGACTAGCGGGAACTCTTACCCAGTACTTC
TRBV18	-	-	TRBJ2-7	CASSPKHEQYF	TGTGCCAGCTCACCAAAGCACGAGCAGTACTTC
TRBV28	-	-	TRBJ2-1	CASSYQSSYNEQFF	TGTGCCAGCAGTTACCAGAGCTCCTACAATGAGCAGTTCTTC
TRBV9	-	-	TRBJ1-5	CASSVGVGGNQPQHF	TGTGCCAGCAGCGTAGGGGTGGGGGGCAATCAGCCCCAGCATTTT
TRBV5-1	-	-	TRBJ1-1	CASSLGLNTEAFF	TGCGCCAGCAGCTTGGGGTTGAACACTGAAGCTTTCTTT
TRBV4-1	-	TRBD2	TRBJ2-5	CASSQEGSGRLETQYF	TGCGCCAGCAGCCAAGAGGGGAGCGGGAGGTTGGAGACCCAGTACTTC
TRBV2	-	TRBD1	TRBJ1-5	CASKGQGDQPQHF	TGTGCCAGCAAGGGACAGGGGGATCAGCCCCAGCATTTT
TRBV30	few	-	TRBJ1-1	CAWRQSSNTEAFF	TGTGCCTGGCGACAGTCCTCGAACACTGAAGCTTTCTTT
TRBV2	-	-	TRBJ2-4	CASSDRKNIQYF	TGTGCCAGCAGTGATCGTAAAAACATTCAGTACTTC
TRBV2	once	TRBD1	TRBJ2-5	CASRSGTGGTRAQYF	TGTGCCAGCAGATCCGGGACAGGGGGGACCAGGGCCCAGTACTTC
TRBV11-2	-	TRBD2	TRBJ2-1	CASSLEVGRGYNEQFF	TGTGCCAGCAGCTTAGAGGTCGGGAGGGGATACAATGAGCAGTTCTTC
TRBV6-1	-	-	TRBJ2-7	CASSGGFSTGFVYEQYF	TGTGCCAGCAGTGGAGGGTTCTCCACCGGATTTGTCTACGAGCAGTACTTC
TRBV6-5	-	-	TRBJ2-7	CASRDISYEQYF	TGTGCCAGCAGAGACATATCCTACGAGCAGTACTTC
TRBV11-2	-	-	TRBJ2-3	CASSLRDRPSSDTQYF	TGTGCCAGCAGCCTACGGGACCGACCCTCCTCAGATACGCAGTATTTT
TRBV29-1	-	TRBD1	TRBJ2-3	CSLWTGQVADTQYF	TGCAGCCTCTGGACAGGTCAGGTGGCAGATACGCAGTATTTT
TRBV6-5	-	-	TRBJ2-7	CASSYSISGYEQYF	TGTGCCAGCAGTTACTCGATTTCTGGCTACGAGCAGTACTTC
TRBV5-4	once	-	TRBJ2-2	CASSLATRGDRELFF	TGTGCCAGCAGCTTGGCGACTAGAGGGGACCGGGAGCTGTTTTTT
TRBV19	-	-	TRBJ1-2	CASQQGNQLYGYTF	TGTGCCAGTCAGCAGGGGAACCAACTCTATGGCTACACCTTC
TRBV30	-	-	TRBJ1-1	CAWSVRRDTEEAFF	TGTGCCTGGAGTGTGCGCCGGGACACGGAAGAAGCTTTCTTT
TRBV6-1	-	-	TRBJ2-3	CASSEASRTDTQYF	TGTGCCAGCAGTGAAGCTTCCCGCACAGATACGCAGTATTTT
TRBV5-5	-	TRBD1	TRBJ2-2	CASSLGDRANTGELFF	TGTGCCAGCAGCTTGGGGGACAGGGCGAACACCGGGGAGCTGTTTTTT
TRBV6-5	-	-	TRBJ2-7	CASSYSDSYEQYF	TGTGCCAGCAGTTACTCGGACAGCTACGAGCAGTACTTC
TRBV28	-	TRBD2	TRBJ2-1	CASRFPGLANNEQFF	TGTGCCAGCAGATTCCCGGGACTAGCGAACAATGAGCAGTTCTTC
TRBV4-2	-	-	TRBJ2-2	CASSQEPSLRTGELFF	TGTGCCAGCAGCCAAGAGCCTAGCTTGAGGACCGGGGAGCTGTTTTTT